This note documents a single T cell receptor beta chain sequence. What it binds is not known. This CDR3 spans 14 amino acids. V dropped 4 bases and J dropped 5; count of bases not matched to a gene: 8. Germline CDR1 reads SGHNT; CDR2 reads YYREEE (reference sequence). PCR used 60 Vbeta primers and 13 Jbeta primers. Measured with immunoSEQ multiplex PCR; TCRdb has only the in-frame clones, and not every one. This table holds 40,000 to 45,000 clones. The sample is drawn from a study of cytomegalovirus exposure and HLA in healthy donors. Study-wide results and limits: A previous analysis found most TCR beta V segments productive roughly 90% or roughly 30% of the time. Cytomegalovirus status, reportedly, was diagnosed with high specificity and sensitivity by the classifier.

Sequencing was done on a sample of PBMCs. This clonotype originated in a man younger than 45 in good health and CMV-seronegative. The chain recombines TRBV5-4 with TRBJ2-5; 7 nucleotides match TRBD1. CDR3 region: CASSHPGQRETQYF. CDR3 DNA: TGTGCCAGCAGCCATCCGGGACAGCGGGAGACCCAGTACTTC.